This T cell receptor (beta chain) was sequenced for a study of shared clonotypes between healthy human individuals (TCRdb year 2020). Describing the broader study: Three men and two women, aged 18 to 49 years, made up the cohort. Each donor's leukapheresis produced roughly between roughly 0.85 and 10 billion PBMCs. To increase sequencing depth and limit assay-specific biases, TCR repertoire library preparation and sequencing were carried out by different laboratories using diverse techniques. For each donor, three plates each were used for CD4 naive and CD4 memory, two plates were used for CD8 naive, and one plate was used for CD8 memory. To estimate repertoire size and how much clonotypes are shared between individuals, the study performed deep sequencing of blood TCR repertoires from a handful of healthy adults.

CD8 naive samples were CD45RO-negative cells positively selected for CCR7, giving a CD45RA+CCR7+ population that excluded TemRA cells. Healthy HIV-negative adults with no recently reported acute infections or vaccinations were included as donors. All donors were Caucasian adults living in Nashville, Tennessee, USA. Blood was obtained by leukapheresis, after which PBMCs were separated by Ficoll-Histopaque density gradient centrifugation and cryopreserved in liquid nitrogen vapor phase. Analytical flow cytometry was used to check the purity and quantity of every magnetically sorted T cell population. Each sorted fraction had its genomic DNA isolated and then quantified by UV absorbance on a Nanodrop 2000c. TCR CDR3 regions were amplified from genomic DNA by multiplex PCR using the deep immunoSEQ assay. Extracted genomic DNA from each cell subset was spread evenly across all wells of several immunoSEQ 96-well plates, with each plate serving as a replicate. For sorted subsets, about 220 ng of genomic DNA, equivalent to 30,000 or so T cell genomes, went into each replicate PCR. The purified libraries were quantified using a Qubit 3.0 fluorometer, sized with a Bioanalyzer 2100, and then quantified again using the KAPA Library Quantification kit. Each immunoSEQ 96-well plate was sequenced on its own single-read 150-cycle Illumina NextSeq 550 flow cell. From the authors' description of their analysis: The immunoSEQ output contained only junctional sequences without quality scores, so filtering could not match that applied to full-length reads. To assign V/J genes and CDR3, sequences were annotated against IMGT germline references using PyIR, a Python wrapper for IgBLAST v1.9. Any read was removed if the V/J assignment was weak (E-value above 1e-6), the CDR3 was missing, or the read contained stop codons, out-of-frame junctions, or ambiguous translated residues. V3J clonotypes were defined by identical inferred V gene, J gene, and CDR3 amino acid sequence. The percentage overlap between two repertoires was calculated by dividing the number of shared unique clonotypes by the size of the smaller repertoire. RTK rarefaction, the Chao1 estimator, and Recon v2.1 estimates of unobserved clonotypes were used to assess repertoire richness. Generation probabilities for all TCRbeta clonotypes obtained by the gDNA method from a handful of donors were computed using OLGA. TCRdb holds this immuneACCESS table with in-frame rearrangements only. Some clones are missing; in checked studies, unresolved V genes explain under half, and the rest has no known cause. Clonal size and the V and J genes are those of that table, whereas D and trimming came from the DNA. The sample table contains about 2.2 million clones; only one count was recorded for 93% of them. More than 1.5% of the sample is taken by the ten largest.

The research as a whole found: Sampling was limited to blood, and TCR repertoires in tissue likely differ from TCR repertoires in blood. Pairwise subsampling led to the expectation that sequencing depth would affect the degree of clonotype sharing among donors. Compared with non-shared clonotypes, the clonotypes found in all four sorted-subset donors had higher generation probabilities. Naive subsets generally had larger estimated clonotype richness than memory subsets. Across a few donors, roughly 5% of naive CD4, approximately 3.5% of naive CD8, 2% to 2.5% of memory CD4, and 0.4% to 0.45% of memory CD8 clonotypes were shared. The small number of donors limited the genetic and exposure-history diversity represented. Rarefaction of sorted-subset datasets indicated incomplete sequencing despite the large sequencing depth.

CDR1 is given as SGHDN and CDR2 as FVKESK, both from the germline V gene. V is pruned by 3 bases and J by 7 bases, leaving 5 bases of the junction without a gene match. Counted from cysteine to phenylalanine, this CDR3 has 14 amino acids. The retained sequence is limited to the CDR3, 42 bases, with the frame set at the first base. Comments on this clone: This clone's antigen is unknown. No much larger clone exists at a distance of one base, and base qualities are not known.

This clonotype was obtained from a man younger than 35 in good health. Some clones in this sample may be carry-over from other donors' samples. The V gene is TRBV14 and the J gene is TRBJ1-4; TRBD1 lines up with 7 middle nucleotides. The material sequenced was naive CD8+ T cells from PBMCs. In the paper's terms, the cell subset or site label means: CD45RA+CCR7+. The CDR3 protein: CASSQEQGTEKLFF. In nucleotide form, the sequence is TGTGCCAGCAGCCAGGAACAGGGGACTGAAAAACTGTTTTTT.